These 20 T cell receptor beta chains came from one sample sequenced in a study of OX40 agonist ivuxolimab in advanced cancers. Generated by immunoSEQ multiplex PCR, the TCRdb table keeps only in-frame clones and is missing some. The table shows tens of thousands of clones, with around 86% occurring only once. This material consisted of CD4+ or CD8+ T cells sorted from blood, taken in a trial of the OX40 agonist ivuxolimab. The receptors were sampled from an adult with an advanced solid tumor such as melanoma, head and neck, liver or kidney cancer.

The chain links TRBV9 to TRBJ2-1; D not resolved. V lost 3 bases and J 8 bases, leaving 15 bases between the germline ends. Germline V CDR1 and CDR2: SGDLS, YYNGEE. CDR3 length equals 14 residues. The DNA of the CDR3 is TGTGCCAGCAGCGCCGGGCCCCAGATAGATGAGCAGTTCTTC. Translation: CASSAGPQIDEQFF.

This sequence joins TRBV9 and TRBJ1-3, with D unresolved. V was clipped by 0 bases and J by 4 bases, with 11 bases between them. The germline gives CDR1 SGDLS, CDR2 YYNGEE. The CDR3 runs 15 residues. CDR3 DNA: TGTGCCAGCAGCGTAGAGGGTTCTTGGGGAAACACCATATATTTT. Translation gives CASSVEGSWGNTIYF.

V usage is TRBV5-1 and J usage is TRBJ2-7; D remains ambiguous. The CDR3 extends over 15 amino acids. The V gene lost 0 bases and the J gene lost 6 bases, with 16 bases spanning the gap. Germline V gives CDR1 SGHRS, CDR2 YFSETQ. The CDR3 region is CASSLGGAVGSEQYF. CDR3 coding DNA: TGCGCCAGCAGCTTGGGTGGCGCGGTGGGGTCCGAGCAGTACTTC. Variable domain in full (rest from reference TRBV5-1 and TRBJ2-7): KAGVTQTPRYLIKTRGQQVTLSCSPISGHRSVSWYQQTPGQGLQFLFEYFSETQRNKGNFPGRFSGRQFSNSRSEMNVSTLELGDSALYLCASSLGGAVGSEQYFGPGTRLTVT.

The rearrangement joins TRBV6-5 to TRBJ1-1; 7 nucleotides line up with TRBD1. This CDR3 has 15 residues. Per the germline V gene, CDR1 is MNHEY and CDR2 is SVGAGI. The J segment lost 1 base and the V segment lost 2 bases, leaving 4 bases of the junction unmatched. The CDR3 here is CASSYTRTGNTEAFF. CDR3 in DNA: TGTGCCAGCAGTTACACACGGACAGGGAACACTGAAGCTTTCTTT.

J is TRBJ2-7 and V is TRBV5-6, with D possibly TRBD1 on 5 matching bases. This CDR3 spans 11 amino acids. The V end was cut by 4 bases, the J end by 6 bases, with 8 bases between. Germline CDR1 SGHDT, CDR2 YYEEEE. The DNA of the CDR3 is TGTGCCAGCAGCGTGGGGCTCGAGCAGTACTTC. Encoded protein: CASSVGLEQYF.

V usage is TRBV27 and J usage is TRBJ1-1; D is possibly TRBD1 (5 bases). This CDR3 is 14 amino acids long. V dropped 2 bases and J dropped 4 bases, with 11 bases sitting between them. The germline V gene encodes CDR1 MNHEY and CDR2 SMNVEV (reference sequence). CDR3: CASSLIQGSTEAFF. Here the CDR3 DNA reads TGTGCCAGCAGTTTAATTCAGGGAAGCACTGAAGCTTTCTTT.

CDR3 DNA: TGCGCCAGCAGCTTTTACTACACTCGCGGAAGGGGGCGGGAGACCCAGTACTTC. Translation gives CASSFYYTRGRGRETQYF. This sequence joins TRBV5-1 and TRBJ2-5; 7 bases match TRBD1. The J segment lost 5 bases and the V segment lost 2 bases, leaving 18 bases of the junction unmatched. CDR1 and CDR2 from the germline V gene are SGHRS and YFSETQ. This CDR3 comprises 18 residues.

V and J are TRBV6-6 and TRBJ2-7; the match to TRBD1 covers 8 bases. The CDR3 spans 16 residues. The germline CDR1 and CDR2 sequences are MNHNY and SVGAGI (reference sequence). The junction had 7 bases not matched to a gene; V was cut back by 0 bases and J by 3 bases. As DNA, the CDR3 is TGTGCCAGCAGTTACTCGGGTCAGGGGGCAATCTACGAGCAGTACTTC. It encodes CASSYSGQGAIYEQYF.

The gene calls are TRBV6-5 and TRBJ2-3; D is ambiguous. Germline values: CDR1 MNHEY, CDR2 SVGAGI. V was cut by 2 bases and J by 3 bases, with 6 bases left in between. The CDR3 spans 13 residues. CDR3 region: CASSYQLTDTQYF. The CDR3 DNA is TGTGCCAGCAGTTACCAACTAACAGATACGCAGTATTTT.

The chain couples TRBV10-1 to TRBJ2-5; D is perhaps TRBD2 (7 bases). Germline V CDR1 and CDR2: WNHNN, SYGVQD (reference sequence). The CDR3 covers 13 residues. V was pared by 5 bases and J by 5 bases, with 12 bases between. The CDR3 loop is CASSRTRGETQYF. In DNA, the CDR3 is TGCGCCAGCAGTCGGACTAGGGGGGAGACCCAGTACTTC.

This chain connects TRBV11-2 to TRBJ2-2; D remains ambiguous. The V gene's germline CDR1 is SGHAT and CDR2 FQNNGV. This CDR3 spans 12 amino acids. CDR3 in DNA: TGTGCGGGCGGCGACGGCGGCGGGGAGCTGTTTTTT. Translating gives CAGGDGGGELFF.

This chain links TRBV9 with TRBJ2-1; 7 bases are a match to TRBD1. The junction had 11 bases not matched to a gene; V was cut back by 4 bases and J by 7 bases. The CDR3 length is 15 residues. Germline CDR1 is SGDLS and CDR2 is YYNGEE. The CDR3: CASSPGQVTTNEQFF. CDR3 bases: TGTGCCAGCAGCCCTGGACAGGTAACTACGAATGAGCAGTTCTTC.

This sequence joins TRBV29-1 and TRBJ2-3; no clear D. The germline V gene has CDR1 SQVTM and CDR2 ANQGSEA. V was clipped by 4 bases and J by 10 bases, with 6 bases between them. There are 9 residues in the CDR3. The CDR3 is CSVAEAQYF. The CDR3 DNA follows: TGCAGCGTTGCCGAGGCGCAGTATTTT.

The chain links TRBV2 to TRBJ1-5, with 10 bases matching TRBD1. V shed 6 bases and J 1 base; nucleotides not matched to a gene: 3. Germline CDR1 and CDR2: SNHLY and FYNNEI. The CDR3 is 15 amino acids. The CDR3 nucleotides are TGTGCCAGCAGAGACAGGGGGCAGAGCAATCAGCCCCAGCATTTT. It yields the protein CASRDRGQSNQPQHF. The complete variable domain, with remaining parts taken from reference TRBV2 and TRBJ1-5, reads EPEVTQTPSHQVTQMGQEVILRCVPISNHLYFYWYRQILGQKVEFLVSFYNNEISEKSEIFDDQFSVERPDGSNFTLKIRSTKLEDSAMYFCASRDRGQSNQPQHFGDGTRLSIL.

This chain connects TRBV11-2 to TRBJ2-3; 9 positions agree with TRBD2. The CDR3 is 15 amino acids. J lost 8 bases, V lost 5 bases, and 11 bases had no gene match. Germline V lookup: CDR1 SGHAT, CDR2 FQNNGV. The CDR3 coding sequence is TGTGCCAGCAGCCCAGCCGGGACTAGCCTCGGTACGCAGTATTTT. Its translation is CASSPAGTSLGTQYF.

This chain connects TRBV6-1 to TRBJ1-1; D is undetermined. With 4 bases removed from V and 1 base from J, the gap between germline ends came to 7 bases. Per the germline V gene, CDR1 is MNHNS and CDR2 is SASEGT. The CDR3 spans 13 residues. CDR3 bases: TGTGCCAGCAGTGCTTGGGGGAACACTGAAGCTTTCTTT. Translation gives CASSAWGNTEAFF.

The rearrangement links TRBV27 to TRBJ2-6, with a possible D match to TRBD1 (6 bases). The ends were cut back, 1 base at V and 1 base at J, with 14 bases in the middle. CDR1 MNHEY and CDR2 SMNVEV come from the germline V gene (reference sequence). This CDR3 is built from 18 residues. CDR3: CASSLYPLRGSGANVLTF. The CDR3 coding sequence is TGTGCCAGCAGTTTATACCCCCTCAGGGGTTCTGGGGCCAACGTCCTGACTTTC. The full variable domain, completed using reference TRBV27 and TRBJ2-6, is EAQVTQNPRYLITVTGKKLTVTCSQNMNHEYMSWYRQDPGLGLRQIYYSMNVEVTDKGDVPEGYKVSRKEKRNFPLILESPSPNQTSLYFCASSLYPLRGSGANVLTFGAGSRLTVL.

The J gene is TRBJ2-1, the V gene TRBV19; 8 bases align to TRBD2. V shed 5 bases, J shed 4 bases, and the junction held 7 bases outside the gene matches. CDR1 LNHDA and CDR2 SQIVND come from the germline V gene (reference sequence). This CDR3 region has 15 residues. This CDR3 reads CASSGFREGYNEQFF. For the CDR3, the DNA is TGTGCCAGTAGTGGGTTCCGGGAGGGTTACAATGAGCAGTTCTTC.

The V call is TRBV5-1, the J call TRBJ1-2; TRBD1 aligns across 9 bases. J lost 7 bases, V lost 4 bases, and 8 bases had no gene match. Germline values: CDR1 SGHRS, CDR2 YFSETQ. CDR3 size: 14 residues. CDR3 sequence reads: CASSPDRGLRGYTF. CDR3 nucleotide sequence: TGCGCCAGCAGCCCCGACAGGGGGTTACGTGGCTACACCTTC.

The V gene is TRBV9, the J gene TRBJ2-2; 7 bases are a match to TRBD2. The CDR3 is 16 residues long. CDR1 and CDR2 (germline): SGDLS, YYNGEE. The trim removed 0 bases at V and 0 bases at J, leaving 2 bases unmatched. The CDR3 sequence is CASSVVGTTNTGELFF. The CDR3 region has the DNA TGTGCCAGCAGCGTAGTAGGGACTACGAACACCGGGGAGCTGTTTTTT.